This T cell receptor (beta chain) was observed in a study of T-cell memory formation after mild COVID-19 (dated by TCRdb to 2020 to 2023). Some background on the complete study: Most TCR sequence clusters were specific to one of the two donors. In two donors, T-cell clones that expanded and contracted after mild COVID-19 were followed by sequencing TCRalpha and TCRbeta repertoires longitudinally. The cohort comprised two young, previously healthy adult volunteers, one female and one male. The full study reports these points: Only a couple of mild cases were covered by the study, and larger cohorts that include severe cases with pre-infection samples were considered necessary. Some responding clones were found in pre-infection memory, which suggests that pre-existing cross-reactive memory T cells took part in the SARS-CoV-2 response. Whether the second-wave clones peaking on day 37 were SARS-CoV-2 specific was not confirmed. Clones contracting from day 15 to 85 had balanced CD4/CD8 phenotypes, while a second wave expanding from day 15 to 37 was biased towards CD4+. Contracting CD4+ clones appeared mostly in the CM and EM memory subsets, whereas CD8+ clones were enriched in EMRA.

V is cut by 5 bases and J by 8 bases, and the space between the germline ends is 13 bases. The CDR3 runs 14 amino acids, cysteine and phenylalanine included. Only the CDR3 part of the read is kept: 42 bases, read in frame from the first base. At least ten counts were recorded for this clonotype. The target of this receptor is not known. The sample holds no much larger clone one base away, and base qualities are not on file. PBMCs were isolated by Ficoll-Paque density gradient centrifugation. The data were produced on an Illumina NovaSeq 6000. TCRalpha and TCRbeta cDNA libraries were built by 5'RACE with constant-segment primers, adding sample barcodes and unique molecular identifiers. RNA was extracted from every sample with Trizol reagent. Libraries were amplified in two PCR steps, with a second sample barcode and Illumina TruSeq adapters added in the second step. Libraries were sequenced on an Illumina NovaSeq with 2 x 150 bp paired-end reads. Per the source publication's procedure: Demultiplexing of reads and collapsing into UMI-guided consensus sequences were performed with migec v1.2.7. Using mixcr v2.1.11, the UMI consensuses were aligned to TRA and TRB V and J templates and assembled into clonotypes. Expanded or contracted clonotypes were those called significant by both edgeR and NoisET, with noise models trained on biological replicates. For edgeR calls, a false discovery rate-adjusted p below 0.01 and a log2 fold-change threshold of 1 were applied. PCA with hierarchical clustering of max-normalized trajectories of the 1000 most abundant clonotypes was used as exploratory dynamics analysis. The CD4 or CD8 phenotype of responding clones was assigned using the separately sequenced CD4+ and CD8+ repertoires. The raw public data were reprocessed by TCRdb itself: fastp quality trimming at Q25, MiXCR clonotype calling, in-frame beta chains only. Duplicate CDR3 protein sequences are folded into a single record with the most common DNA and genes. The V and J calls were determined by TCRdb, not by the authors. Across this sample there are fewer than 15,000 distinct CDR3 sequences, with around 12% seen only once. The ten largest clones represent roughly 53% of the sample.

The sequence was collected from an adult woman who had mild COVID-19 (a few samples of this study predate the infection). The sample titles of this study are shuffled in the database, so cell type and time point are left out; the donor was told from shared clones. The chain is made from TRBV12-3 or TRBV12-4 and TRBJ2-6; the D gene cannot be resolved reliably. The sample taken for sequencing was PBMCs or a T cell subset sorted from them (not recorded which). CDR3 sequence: CASSPPTSSNVLTF. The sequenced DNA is TGTGCCAGCAGTCCCCCGACGAGTTCCAACGTCCTGACTTTC.